This entry concerns a single T cell receptor (beta chain). Germline V lookup: CDR1 MDHEN, CDR2 SYDVKM. The CDR3 has 13 amino acids. Trimming pared 8 bases from V and 5 bases from J, leaving 13 bases between. Original processing notes: By means of reference gene primer amplification, nucleated cell counts were estimated. Some clones are missing from TCRdb's copy, which holds only in-frame ones; the method was immunoSEQ multiplex PCR. D and trimming come from the DNA, and the V and J calls and clone size come from that table. This table has about 68,000 clones, around nine tenths appearing once. The data are from a study of blood T cell repertoires in COVID-19. About the study: The samples span acute and convalescent COVID-19 from the United States, Italy and Spain.

This TCR came from a man aged 50 to 59 with active COVID-19. Sequencing was carried out using peripheral blood. This chain links TRBV28 with TRBJ2-1, with D unclear. The CDR3 DNA reads as TGTGCCAGCCTAACTGACTGGAACAATGAGCAGTTCTTC. Protein: CASLTDWNNEQFF.